The subject of this entry is one T cell receptor beta chain. This record comes from a study of blood T cell repertoires in COVID-19. J was trimmed by 3 bases and V by 1 base; bases with no gene match: 1. Germline V CDR1 and CDR2: LGHNT, FRNRAP. The CDR3 consists of 14 residues. Per the original methods: Amplification of reference gene primers provided the estimated nucleated cell counts. The data were produced by immunoSEQ multiplex PCR, yet TCRdb's version contains in-frame clones alone and is incomplete. For V, J and clone size, that table is used; D and trimming come from the DNA. Of about 300,000 clones listed, about 89% were seen once; the top ten hold less than 3%. Those enrolled, adults aged roughly 18 to 100 years, came from fewer than 25 US areas. Recovered status applied to Cohort 3 donors who had two consecutive negative PCRs. It also applied to those with clearance or with symptom resolution.

Sequenced: PBMCs or T cells enriched from blood (not recorded which). This TCR was sampled from a woman aged 18-29 years who had recovered from COVID-19. V gene TRBV12-5 combines with J gene TRBJ1-1; 8 positions agree with TRBD1. In nucleotides, the CDR3 is TGTGCTAGTGGTTTGGGGACAGGGCACACTGAAGCTTTCTTT. It codes for CASGLGTGHTEAFF.